This is a list of T cell receptor beta chains from one sample in a study of beta chain features in type 1 diabetes. Produced via immunoSEQ multiplex PCR; TCRdb's table is partial and in-frame only. This sample has about 290,000 clones, with about 8% found just once. What was sequenced was central memory CD4+ T cells from blood. All receptors derive from a young woman in good health. The CDR3 runs from the conserved cysteine through the conserved F or W. The D gene is left open where the match is weak. Clone size is stated in some rows and not others, as once, few, many or a class when expanded.

cdr3_aa: CASSMVVETDTQYF; cdr3_nt: TGCGCCAGCAGCATGGTCGTTGAGACAGATACGCAGTATTTT; clone_size: .; j_call: TRBJ2-3; v_call: TRBV5-1; d_call: .
cdr3_aa: CASNFLPGLASGELFF; cdr3_nt: TGTGCCAGCAACTTCCTCCCGGGACTAGCGAGCGGGGAGCTGTTTTTT; clone_size: .; j_call: TRBJ2-2; v_call: TRBV7-8; d_call: TRBD2
cdr3_aa: CASSDLGNEQFF; cdr3_nt: TGTGCCAGCAGTGACCTCGGCAATGAGCAGTTCTTC; clone_size: few; j_call: TRBJ2-1; v_call: TRBV6-6; d_call: .
cdr3_aa: CASSPNAGLDTIYF; cdr3_nt: TGTGCCAGCTCACCGAACGCAGGGTTGGACACCATATATTTT; clone_size: few; j_call: TRBJ1-3; v_call: TRBV18; d_call: .
cdr3_aa: CASSQSWYRGNEKLFF; cdr3_nt: TGCGCCAGCAGTCAATCTTGGTACAGGGGTAATGAAAAACTGTTTTTT; clone_size: .; j_call: TRBJ1-4; v_call: TRBV23-1; d_call: TRBD1
cdr3_aa: CATRDRGLQDTEAFF; cdr3_nt: TGTGCCACGCGGGACAGGGGGCTCCAGGACACTGAAGCTTTCTTT; clone_size: few; j_call: TRBJ1-1; v_call: TRBV19; d_call: TRBD1
cdr3_aa: CASSYLVSGNTIYF; cdr3_nt: TGCGCCAGCAGCTATTTAGTCTCTGGAAACACCATATATTTT; clone_size: few; j_call: TRBJ1-3; v_call: TRBV5-1; d_call: .
cdr3_aa: CACRYGSYEQYF; cdr3_nt: TGTGCCTGCCGCTACGGTTCCTACGAGCAGTACTTC; clone_size: few; j_call: TRBJ2-7; v_call: TRBV30; d_call: .
cdr3_aa: CASSRQWDETQYF; cdr3_nt: TGTGCCAGCAGCCGACAGTGGGACGAGACCCAGTACTTC; clone_size: .; j_call: TRBJ2-5; v_call: TRBV7-2; d_call: .
cdr3_aa: CASSHLTDTQYF; cdr3_nt: TGTGCCAGCTCTCATCTCACAGATACGCAGTATTTT; clone_size: .; j_call: TRBJ2-3; v_call: TRBV18; d_call: .
cdr3_aa: CASSFLGPDTQYF; cdr3_nt: TGTGCCAGCAGCTTCTTAGGGCCAGATACGCAGTATTTT; clone_size: few; j_call: TRBJ2-3; v_call: TRBV7-9; d_call: .
cdr3_aa: CASSYSDGSRLFF; cdr3_nt: TGTGCCAGCAGTTACTCGGACGGAAGTCGGCTGTTTTTT; clone_size: .; j_call: TRBJ1-4; v_call: TRBV6-5; d_call: .
cdr3_aa: CASSYSSTYKETQYF; cdr3_nt: TGTGCCAGCAGTTACTCGTCGACTTATAAAGAGACCCAGTACTTC; clone_size: many; j_call: TRBJ2-5; v_call: TRBV6-6; d_call: .
cdr3_aa: CASSFLAGPSEQYF; cdr3_nt: TGTGCCAGCAGCTTTCTAGCGGGACCAAGCGAGCAGTACTTC; clone_size: .; j_call: TRBJ2-7; v_call: TRBV7-2; d_call: TRBD2
cdr3_aa: CASSPSSGRLGEQFF; cdr3_nt: TGTGCCAGCTCACCCTCTAGCGGGAGGTTGGGTGAGCAGTTCTTC; clone_size: few; j_call: TRBJ2-1; v_call: TRBV18; d_call: TRBD2
cdr3_aa: CASSVSGQSHQPQHF; cdr3_nt: TGTGCCAGTAGTGTAAGTGGACAGAGTCATCAGCCCCAGCATTTT; clone_size: few; j_call: TRBJ1-5; v_call: TRBV19; d_call: .
cdr3_aa: CASSIGQNTGELFF; cdr3_nt: TGTGCCAGTAGTATTGGGCAGAACACCGGGGAGCTGTTTTTT; clone_size: few; j_call: TRBJ2-2; v_call: TRBV19; d_call: .
cdr3_aa: CASSQSGRDEKLFF; cdr3_nt: TGCGCCAGCAGCCAATCGGGTCGGGATGAAAAACTGTTTTTT; clone_size: few; j_call: TRBJ1-4; v_call: TRBV4-1; d_call: .